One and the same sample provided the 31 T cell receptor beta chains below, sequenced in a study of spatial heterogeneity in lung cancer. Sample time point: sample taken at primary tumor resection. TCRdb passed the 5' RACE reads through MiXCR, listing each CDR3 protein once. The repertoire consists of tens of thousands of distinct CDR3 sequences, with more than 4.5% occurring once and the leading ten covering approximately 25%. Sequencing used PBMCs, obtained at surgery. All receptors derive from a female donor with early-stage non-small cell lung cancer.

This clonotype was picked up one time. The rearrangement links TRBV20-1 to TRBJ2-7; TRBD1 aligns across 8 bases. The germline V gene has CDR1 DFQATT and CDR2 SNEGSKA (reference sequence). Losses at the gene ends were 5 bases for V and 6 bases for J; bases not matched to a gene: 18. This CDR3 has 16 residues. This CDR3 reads CSADPQADRAQVEQYF. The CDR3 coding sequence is TGCAGTGCTGATCCCCAGGCGGACAGGGCACAGGTCGAGCAGTACTTC.

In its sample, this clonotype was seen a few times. The CDR3 protein is CASSSLGGSSYEQYF. CDR3 bases: TGTGCCAGCAGCTCCCTCGGGGGGAGCTCCTACGAGCAGTACTTC. The chain carries TRBV5-4 and TRBJ2-7, with 7 bases matching TRBD2. CDR3 length: 15 amino acids. Germline loops: CDR1 SGHNT, CDR2 YYREEE (reference sequence). V lost 3 bases, J lost 0 bases, and 6 bases stayed unmatched. The full variable domain, completed using reference TRBV5-4 and TRBJ2-7, is ETGVTQSPTHLIKTRGQQVTLRCSSQSGHNTVSWYQQALGQGPQFIFQYYREEENGRGNFPPRFSGLQFPNYSSELNVNALELDDSALYLCASSSLGGSSYEQYFGPGTRLTVT.

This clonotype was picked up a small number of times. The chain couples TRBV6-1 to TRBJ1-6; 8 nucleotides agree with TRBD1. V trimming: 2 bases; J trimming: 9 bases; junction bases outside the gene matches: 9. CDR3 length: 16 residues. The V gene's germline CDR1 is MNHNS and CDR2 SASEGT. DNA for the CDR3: TGTGCCAGCAGTGAAACGGTGCCAGGGGGCGGTTCACCCCTCCACTTT. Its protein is CASSETVPGGGSPLHF.

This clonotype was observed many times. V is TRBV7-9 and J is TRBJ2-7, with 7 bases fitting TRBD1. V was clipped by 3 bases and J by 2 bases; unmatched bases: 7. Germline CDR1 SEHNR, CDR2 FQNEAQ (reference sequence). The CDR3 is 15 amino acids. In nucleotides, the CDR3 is TGTGCCAGCAGCTTGCCCCAGACAGGGACCTACGAGCAGTACTTC. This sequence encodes CASSLPQTGTYEQYF.

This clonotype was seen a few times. Here the CDR3 reads CASSSGITVSYEQYF. DNA for the CDR3: TGTGCCAGCAGTTCTGGGATTACAGTGTCCTACGAGCAGTACTTC. The genes are TRBV28 and TRBJ2-7; D unclear. Germline CDR1 and CDR2: MDHEN and SYDVKM. The V and J ends lost 4 bases and 1 base respectively, with 14 bases between them. The CDR3 has 15 amino acids.

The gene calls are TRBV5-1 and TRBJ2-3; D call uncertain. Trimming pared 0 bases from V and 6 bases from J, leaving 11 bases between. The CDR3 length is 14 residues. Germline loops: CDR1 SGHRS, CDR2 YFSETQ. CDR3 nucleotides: TGCGCCAGCAGCTTGGATCTAGTAACGGATACGCAGTATTTT. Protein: CASSLDLVTDTQYF.

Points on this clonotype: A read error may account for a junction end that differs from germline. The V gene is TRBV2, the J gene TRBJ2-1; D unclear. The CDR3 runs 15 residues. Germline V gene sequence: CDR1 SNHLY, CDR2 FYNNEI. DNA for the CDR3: TGTGTCAGCACTCGGACGCCCAGCTCCTACAATGAGCAGTTCTTC. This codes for CVSTRTPSSYNEQFF. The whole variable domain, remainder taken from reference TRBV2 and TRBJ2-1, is EPEVTQTPSHQVTQMGQEVILRCVPISNHLYFYWYRQILGQKVEFLVSFYNNEISEKSEIFDDQFSVERPDGSNFTLKIRSTKLEDSAMYFCVSTRTPSSYNEQFFGPGTRLTVL.

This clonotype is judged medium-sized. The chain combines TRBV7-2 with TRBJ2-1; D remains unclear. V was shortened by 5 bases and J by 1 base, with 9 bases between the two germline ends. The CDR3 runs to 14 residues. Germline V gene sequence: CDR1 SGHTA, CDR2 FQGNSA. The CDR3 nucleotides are TGTGCCAGCAGCCGCCCGCAGTCCTACAATGAGCAGTTCTTC. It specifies CASSRPQSYNEQFF. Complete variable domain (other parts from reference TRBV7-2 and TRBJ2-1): GAGVSQSPSNKVTEKGKDVELRCDPISGHTALYWYRQSLGQGLEFLIYFQGNSAPDKSGLPSDRFSAERTGGSVSTLTIQRTQQEDSAVYLCASSRPQSYNEQFFGPGTRLTVL.

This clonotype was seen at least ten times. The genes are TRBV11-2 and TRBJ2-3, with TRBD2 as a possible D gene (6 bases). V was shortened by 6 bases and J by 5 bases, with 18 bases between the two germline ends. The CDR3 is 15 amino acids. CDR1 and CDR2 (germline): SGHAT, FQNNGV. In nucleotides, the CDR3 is TGTGCCAGCAGGTCCTGGGGCTCTAGCGTAGATACGCAGTATTTT. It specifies CASRSWGSSVDTQYF.

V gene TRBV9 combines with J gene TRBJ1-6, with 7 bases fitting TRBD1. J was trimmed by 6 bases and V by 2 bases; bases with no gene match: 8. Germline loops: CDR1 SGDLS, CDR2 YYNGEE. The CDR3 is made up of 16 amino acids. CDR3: CASSVLDRSANSPLHF. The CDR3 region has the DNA TGTGCCAGCAGCGTCCTGGACAGGTCGGCTAATTCACCCCTCCACTTT.

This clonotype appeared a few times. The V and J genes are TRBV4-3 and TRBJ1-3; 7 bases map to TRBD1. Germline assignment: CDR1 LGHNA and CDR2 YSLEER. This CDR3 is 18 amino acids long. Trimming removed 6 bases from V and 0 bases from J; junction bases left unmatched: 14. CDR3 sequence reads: CASSLTGAAAVSGNTIYF. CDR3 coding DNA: TGCGCCAGCAGTCTAACAGGGGCCGCGGCTGTCTCTGGAAACACCATATATTTT.

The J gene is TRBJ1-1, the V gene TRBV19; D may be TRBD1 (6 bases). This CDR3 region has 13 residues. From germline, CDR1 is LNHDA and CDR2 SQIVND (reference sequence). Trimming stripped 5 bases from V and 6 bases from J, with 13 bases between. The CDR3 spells CASSFDRQAEAFF. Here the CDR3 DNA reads TGTGCCAGTAGTTTCGACCGACAGGCTGAAGCTTTCTTT.

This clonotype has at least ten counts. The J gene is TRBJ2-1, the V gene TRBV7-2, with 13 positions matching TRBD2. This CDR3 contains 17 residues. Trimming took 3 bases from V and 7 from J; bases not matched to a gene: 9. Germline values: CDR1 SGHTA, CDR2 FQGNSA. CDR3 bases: TGTGCCAGCAGCTTGAAACTAGCGGGGGGGCAAAAAAATGAGCAGTTCTTC. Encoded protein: CASSLKLAGGQKNEQFF.

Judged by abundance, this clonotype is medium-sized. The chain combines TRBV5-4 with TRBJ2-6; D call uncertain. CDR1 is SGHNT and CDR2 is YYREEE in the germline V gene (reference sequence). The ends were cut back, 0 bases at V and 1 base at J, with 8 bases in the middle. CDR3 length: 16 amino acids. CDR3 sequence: CASSLGPASGANVLTF. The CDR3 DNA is TGTGCCAGCAGCTTGGGCCCCGCATCTGGGGCCAACGTCCTGACTTTC.

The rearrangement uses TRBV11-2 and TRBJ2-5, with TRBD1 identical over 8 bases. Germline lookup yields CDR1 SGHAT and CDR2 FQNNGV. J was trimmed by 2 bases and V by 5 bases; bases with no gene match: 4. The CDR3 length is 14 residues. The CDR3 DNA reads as TGTGCCAGCAGCCCTACAGGGGGGCAAGAGACCCAGTACTTC. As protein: CASSPTGGQETQYF.

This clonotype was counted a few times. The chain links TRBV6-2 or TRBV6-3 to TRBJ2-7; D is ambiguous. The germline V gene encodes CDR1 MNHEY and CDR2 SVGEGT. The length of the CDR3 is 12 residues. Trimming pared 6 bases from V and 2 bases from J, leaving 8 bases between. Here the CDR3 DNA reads TGTGCCAGCAGCCCGCACCCCTACGAGCAGTACTTC. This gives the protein CASSPHPYEQYF.

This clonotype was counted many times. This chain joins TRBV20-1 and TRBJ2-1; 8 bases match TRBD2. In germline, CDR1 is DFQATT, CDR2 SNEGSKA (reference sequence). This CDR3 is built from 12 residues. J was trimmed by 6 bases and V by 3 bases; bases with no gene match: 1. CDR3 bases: TGCAGTGCTAGGGGGACTAGCAATGAGCAGTTCTTC. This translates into CSARGTSNEQFF.

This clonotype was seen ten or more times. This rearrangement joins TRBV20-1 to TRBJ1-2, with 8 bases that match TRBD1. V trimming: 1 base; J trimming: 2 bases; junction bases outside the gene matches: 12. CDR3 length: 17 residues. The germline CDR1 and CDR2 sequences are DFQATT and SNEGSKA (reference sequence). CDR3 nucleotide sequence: TGCAGTGCTAGAGTCAGACAGGGGCTTGAACTGAACTATGGCTACACCTTC. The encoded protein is CSARVRQGLELNYGYTF.

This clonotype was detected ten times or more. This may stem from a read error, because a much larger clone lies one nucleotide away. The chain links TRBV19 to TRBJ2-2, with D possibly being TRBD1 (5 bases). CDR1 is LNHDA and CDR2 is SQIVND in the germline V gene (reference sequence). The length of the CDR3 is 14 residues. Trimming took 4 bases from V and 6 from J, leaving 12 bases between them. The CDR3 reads CASSTSRGPGELFF. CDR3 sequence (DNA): TGTGCCAGTAGTACCTCAAGGGGCCCCGGGGAGCTGTTTTTT.

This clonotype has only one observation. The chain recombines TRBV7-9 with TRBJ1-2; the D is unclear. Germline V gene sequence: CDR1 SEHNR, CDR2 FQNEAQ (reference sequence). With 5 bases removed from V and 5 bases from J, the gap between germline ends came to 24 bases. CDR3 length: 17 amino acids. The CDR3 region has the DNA TGTGCCAGCAGCCTCCCTAACCAGGCTGTTGGGCTTTATGGCTACACCTTC. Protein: CASSLPNQAVGLYGYTF.

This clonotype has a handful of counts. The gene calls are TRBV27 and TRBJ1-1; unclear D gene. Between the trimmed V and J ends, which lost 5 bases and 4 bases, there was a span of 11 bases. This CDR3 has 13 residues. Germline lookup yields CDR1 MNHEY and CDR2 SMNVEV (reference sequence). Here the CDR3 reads CASSPSSRTEAFF. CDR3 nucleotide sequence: TGTGCCAGCAGTCCCTCGTCGCGCACTGAAGCTTTCTTT.

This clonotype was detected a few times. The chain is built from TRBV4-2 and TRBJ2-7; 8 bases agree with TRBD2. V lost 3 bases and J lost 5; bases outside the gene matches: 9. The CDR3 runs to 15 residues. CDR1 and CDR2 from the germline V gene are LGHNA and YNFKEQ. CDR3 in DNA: TGTGCCAGCAGCCAGGGGACGGGGGGGACCCACGAGCAGTACTTC. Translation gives CASSQGTGGTHEQYF.

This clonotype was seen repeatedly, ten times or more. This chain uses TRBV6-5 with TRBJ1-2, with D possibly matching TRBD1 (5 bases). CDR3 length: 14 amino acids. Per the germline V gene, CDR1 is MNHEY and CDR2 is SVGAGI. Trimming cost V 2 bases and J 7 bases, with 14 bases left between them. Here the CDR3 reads CASSYTGRTAGYTF. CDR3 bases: TGTGCCAGCAGTTACACAGGCCGGACTGCTGGCTACACCTTC.

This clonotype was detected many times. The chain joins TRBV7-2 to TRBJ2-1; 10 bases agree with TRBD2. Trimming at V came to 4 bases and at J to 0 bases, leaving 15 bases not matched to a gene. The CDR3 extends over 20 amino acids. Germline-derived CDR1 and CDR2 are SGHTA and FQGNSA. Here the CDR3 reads CASSSVNVAGGPSSYNEQFF. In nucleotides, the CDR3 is TGTGCCAGCAGCTCCGTTAACGTAGCGGGGGGACCTAGCTCCTACAATGAGCAGTTCTTC.

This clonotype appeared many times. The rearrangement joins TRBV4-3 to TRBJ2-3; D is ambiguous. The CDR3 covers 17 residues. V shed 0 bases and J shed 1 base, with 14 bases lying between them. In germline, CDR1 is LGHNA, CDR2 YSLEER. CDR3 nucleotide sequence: TGCGCCAGCAGCCAAGATCCGGGTCTGAGCCGCACAGATACGCAGTATTTT. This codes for CASSQDPGLSRTDTQYF.

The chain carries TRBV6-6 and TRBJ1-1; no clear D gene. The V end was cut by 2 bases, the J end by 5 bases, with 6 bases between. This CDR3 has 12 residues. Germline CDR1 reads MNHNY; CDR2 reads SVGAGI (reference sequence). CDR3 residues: CASSYRRTEAFF. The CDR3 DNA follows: TGTGCCAGCAGTTACCGGAGGACTGAAGCTTTCTTT.

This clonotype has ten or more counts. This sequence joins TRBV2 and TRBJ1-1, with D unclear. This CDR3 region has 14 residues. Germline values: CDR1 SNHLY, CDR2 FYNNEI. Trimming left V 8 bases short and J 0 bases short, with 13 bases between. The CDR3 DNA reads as TGTGCCAGCGTTCGAGAAGGGATGAACACTGAAGCTTTCTTT. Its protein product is CASVREGMNTEAFF.

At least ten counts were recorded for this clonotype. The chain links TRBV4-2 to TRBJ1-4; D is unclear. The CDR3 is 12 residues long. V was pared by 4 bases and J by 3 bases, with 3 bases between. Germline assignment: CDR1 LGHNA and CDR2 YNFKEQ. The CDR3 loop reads CASSLANEKLFF. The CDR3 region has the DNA TGTGCCAGCAGCCTAGCTAATGAAAAACTGTTTTTT.

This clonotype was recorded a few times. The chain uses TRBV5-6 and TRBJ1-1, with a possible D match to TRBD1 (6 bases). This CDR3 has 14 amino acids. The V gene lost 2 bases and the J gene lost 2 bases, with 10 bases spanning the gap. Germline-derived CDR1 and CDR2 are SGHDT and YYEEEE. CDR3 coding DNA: TGTGCCAGCAGCTTTGTGGGGGCTAACACTGAAGCTTTCTTT. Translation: CASSFVGANTEAFF.

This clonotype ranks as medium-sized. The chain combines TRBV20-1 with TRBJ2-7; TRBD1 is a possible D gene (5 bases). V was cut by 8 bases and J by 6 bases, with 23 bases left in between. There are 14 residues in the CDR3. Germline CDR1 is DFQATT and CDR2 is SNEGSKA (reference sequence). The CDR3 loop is CSTLLVAGSVEQYF. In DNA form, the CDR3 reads TGCAGTACCCTCCTGGTGGCAGGGTCGGTCGAGCAGTACTTC.

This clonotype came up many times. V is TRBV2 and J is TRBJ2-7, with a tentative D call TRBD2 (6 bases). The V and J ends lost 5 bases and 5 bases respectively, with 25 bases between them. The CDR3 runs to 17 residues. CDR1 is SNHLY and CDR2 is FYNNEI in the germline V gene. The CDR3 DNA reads TGTGCCAGCAGTCCATTGGTGGCGGGGAACTCCTATGACGAGCAGTACTTC. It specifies CASSPLVAGNSYDEQYF.